This TCR beta chain was identified in a study of blood T cell repertoires in COVID-19. Whole-study context: Material from acute and convalescent COVID-19 was sourced from the United States, Italy and Spain. The analysed material was cDNA or gDNA that came from T cells, B-cell-depleted T cells, or PBMCs.

Original data processing: Reference gene primers were amplified, and this amplification served to estimate nucleated cell counts. Assay: immunoSEQ multiplex PCR; the TCRdb copy retains only in-frame clones and omits some. V and J calls and clone size are as listed in that table; D and trimming were resolved from the DNA. The sample has under 300,000 clones; roughly four fifths are singletons. With V trimmed by 2 bases and J by 1 base, 3 bases remained unmatched. The V gene's germline CDR1 is MNHEY and CDR2 SVGAGI. The CDR3 sequence is 15 residues long. The chain is built from TRBV6-5 and TRBJ1-2, with TRBD1 matching 8 bases. This TCR was recovered from a woman aged 45-65 years who had recovered from COVID-19. Sequencing input: peripheral blood. CDR3 nucleotide sequence: TGTGCCAGCAGTTACGGGACAGGTCATAACTATGGCTACACCTTC. Protein: CASSYGTGHNYGYTF.